This T cell receptor (beta chain) was captured by sequencing in a study of beta chain features in type 1 diabetes. Study-level background: Across the samples, about 100 million sorted cells were examined in total.

The whole isolated RNA underwent reverse transcription, so sequencing captured expressed TCRB transcripts. About 3.57 million reads, on average, came from each naive, central memory and regulatory T cell sample. Assay: immunoSEQ multiplex PCR; the TCRdb copy retains only in-frame clones and omits some. The sample yields about 340,000 clones, over 7% seen once. As to this clone: Its antigen remains unknown.

Notes on the study in general: TCRB CDR3s from Type 1 diabetes patients were moderately but significantly shorter in all four CD4+ subsets. HLA influence on TCRB rearrangement stayed unresolved here.

The CDR3 loop spans 16 amino acids. The germline V gene encodes CDR1 MGHRA and CDR2 YSYEKL. Germline trimming cut 8 bases from V and 7 bases from J; bases unmatched to any gene: 11. The rearrangement uses TRBV4-1 and TRBJ2-1; 13 bases are a match to TRBD2. The sequence was obtained from a man between 25 and 39 years old with type 1 diabetes. The sample consisted of central memory CD4+ T cells from blood. Written as DNA, the CDR3 is TGCGCCAGCGGTACTAGCGGGGGGGCCAGTTTAAATGAGCAGTTCTTC. The encoded protein is CASGTSGGASLNEQFF.